Below are 25 T cell receptor beta chains sequenced from a single sample in a study of T cell responses to AZD1222 COVID-19 vaccine. The protocol was immunoSEQ multiplex PCR, while the TCRdb copy is restricted to in-frame clones and leaves out a portion. The top ten clones hold about 3.5% of a sample with more than 130,000 clones, 90% of them seen once. This sample comprised peripheral blood, obtained on day 0 of AZD1222 vaccination. The source is an adult in good health.

The CDR3 DNA sequence: TGTGCCAGCAGCCAAGGGTACCAACAGCCCCAGCATTTT. This gives the protein CASSQGYQQPQHF. V is TRBV11-1 and J is TRBJ1-5; D remains ambiguous. The CDR3 runs 13 residues. The V gene lost 5 bases and the J gene lost 7 bases, with 12 bases spanning the gap. Germline V lookup: CDR1 SGHAT, CDR2 FQDESV (reference sequence).

The chain employs TRBV2 and TRBJ1-4; D not resolved. CDR3 length: 13 amino acids. With 10 bases removed from V and 0 bases from J, the gap between germline ends came to 9 bases. CDR1 is SNHLY and CDR2 is FYNNEI in the germline V gene. CDR3 sequence (DNA): TGTGCCACCCAAGGGTCAACTAATGAAAAACTGTTTTTT. Translation gives CATQGSTNEKLFF.

This chain connects TRBV5-5 to TRBJ1-4; 8 bases are a match to TRBD1. The CDR3 has 15 amino acids. Trimming removed 1 base from V and 6 bases from J; junction bases left unmatched: 5. CDR1 and CDR2 (germline): SGHKS, YYEKEE (reference sequence). This CDR3 reads CASSLTGQADEKLFF. CDR3 DNA: TGTGCCAGCAGCTTGACGGGACAGGCGGATGAAAAACTGTTTTTT.

The chain couples TRBV4-2 to TRBJ2-3; D ambiguous. Trimming stripped 0 bases from V and 3 bases from J, with 10 bases between. The CDR3 length is 15 residues. In germline, CDR1 is LGHNA, CDR2 YNFKEQ. CDR3 protein: CASSQDWSTTDTQYF. CDR3 nucleotide sequence: TGTGCCAGCAGCCAAGATTGGAGCACTACAGATACGCAGTATTTT.

This clone occurred a few times. In the same sample, other DNA sequences code for this CDR3. CDR3 loop: CASSSRTSGRNTQYF. CDR3 nucleotide sequence: TGTGCCAGCAGCTCCAGGACTAGCGGGAGAAATACGCAGTATTTT. The rearrangement links TRBV5-6 to TRBJ2-3, with 13 nucleotides matching TRBD2. This CDR3 is built from 15 residues. The germline V gene has CDR1 SGHDT and CDR2 YYEEEE. Losses at the gene ends were 3 bases for V and 7 bases for J; bases not matched to a gene: 5.

The chain employs TRBV30 and TRBJ1-2; 9 bases are shared with TRBD1. J was trimmed by 8 bases and V by 4 bases; bases with no gene match: 8. The CDR3 sequence is 13 residues long. Germline V lookup: CDR1 GTSNPN, CDR2 SVGIG (reference sequence). Here the CDR3 reads CAWMGQGSWGYTF. DNA for the CDR3: TGTGCCTGGATGGGACAGGGCTCTTGGGGCTACACCTTC.

The V and J genes are TRBV7-9 and TRBJ2-5; 9 bases match TRBD1. V shed 1 base, J shed 5 bases, and the junction held 11 bases outside the gene matches. The germline CDR1 and CDR2 sequences are SEHNR and FQNEAQ (reference sequence). CDR3 size: 17 residues. CDR3 nucleotides: TGTGCCAGCAGCTTAGTTTCCGGGACAGGGCCCCTGGAGACCCAGTACTTC. This translates into CASSLVSGTGPLETQYF.

CDR3 region: CASSPSPGQRGYTF. The CDR3 nucleotides read TGTGCCAGCAGCCCCTCTCCCGGACAGAGGGGCTACACCTTC. The J gene is TRBJ1-2, the V gene TRBV7-9; the D gene is possibly TRBD1 (6 bases). V was trimmed by 5 bases and J by 8 bases, leaving 18 bases between them. There are 14 residues in the CDR3. Germline loops: CDR1 SEHNR, CDR2 FQNEAQ (reference sequence).

The genes are TRBV19 and TRBJ2-1; D is possibly TRBD2 (6 bases). Trimming pared 7 bases from V and 7 bases from J, leaving 23 bases between. Looked up from germline, CDR1 is LNHDA and CDR2 is SQIVND (reference sequence). This CDR3 has 16 amino acids. The chain's CDR3 is CASTWGRSTRRNEQFF. DNA for the CDR3: TGTGCCAGTACCTGGGGGAGGTCGACTAGGCGGAATGAGCAGTTCTTC.

The gene calls are TRBV25-1 and TRBJ1-1; D not resolved. V dropped 2 bases and J dropped 7 bases, with 14 bases sitting between them. CDR1 MGHDK and CDR2 SYGVNS come from the germline V gene. CDR3 size: 14 residues. The CDR3, as DNA: TGTGCCAGCAGTGAACCGGGGTCAGTAATTGAAGCTTTCTTT. Protein: CASSEPGSVIEAFF.

J is TRBJ1-4 and V is TRBV7-9; D is uncertain. CDR3 length: 14 amino acids. Germline V gene data show CDR1 as SEHNR and CDR2 as FQNEAQ (reference sequence). V dropped 5 bases and J dropped 7 bases, with 14 bases sitting between them. The chain's CDR3 is CASSRSSVSEKLFF. The CDR3 region has the DNA TGTGCCAGCAGCCGCTCCTCTGTCTCTGAAAAACTGTTTTTT.

The chain couples TRBV30 to TRBJ1-6, with D possibly matching TRBD1 (5 bases). V dropped 5 bases and J dropped 7 bases, with 15 bases sitting between them. CDR3 length: 14 amino acids. In germline, CDR1 is GTSNPN, CDR2 SVGIG (reference sequence). This chain's CDR3 is CAWHPDGGNSPLHF. CDR3 nucleotide sequence: TGTGCCTGGCACCCTGACGGGGGAAATTCACCCCTCCACTTT.

The genes are TRBV3-1 (or the pseudogene TRBV3-2) and TRBJ2-2; D remains unclear. V was trimmed by 0 bases and J by 2 bases, leaving 4 bases between them. Per the germline V gene, CDR1 is LGHDT and CDR2 is YNNKEL (reference sequence). The CDR3 sequence is 14 residues long. The CDR3 coding sequence is TGTGCCAGCAGCCAAGATTACAACACCGGGGAGCTGTTTTTT. Residues: CASSQDYNTGELFF.

The V gene is TRBV30, the J gene TRBJ1-5; 10 bases match TRBD1. The CDR3 loop spans 15 amino acids. The ends lost 2 bases at V and 6 bases at J; junction bases unmatched: 7. Germline V gives CDR1 GTSNPN, CDR2 SVGIG (reference sequence). The CDR3 here is CAWSPGTGAGQPQHF. CDR3 nucleotides: TGTGCCTGGAGTCCCGGGACAGGGGCGGGTCAGCCCCAGCATTTT.

This clone was found many times. The chain joins TRBV4-3 to TRBJ1-3, with TRBD1 as a possible D gene (5 bases). Looked up from germline, CDR1 is LGHNA and CDR2 is YSLEER. This CDR3 region has 17 residues. V was pared by 1 base and J by 1 base, with 14 bases between. The CDR3 sequence: CASSQVGGFFSGNTIYF. In nucleotides, the CDR3 is TGCGCCAGCAGCCAAGTGGGGGGTTTTTTTTCTGGAAACACCATATATTTT.

This chain links TRBV4-1 with TRBJ2-1, with a weak D call TRBD2 (6 bases). V gave up 2 bases and J gave up 10 bases, with 15 bases separating them. CDR1 and CDR2 (germline): MGHRA, YSYEKL. This CDR3 comprises 14 residues. The CDR3 spells CASSQFDGRGEQFF. CDR3 DNA: TGCGCCAGCAGCCAATTTGACGGGAGAGGAGAGCAGTTCTTC.

The chain carries TRBV29-1 and TRBJ1-4, with D possibly TRBD1 on 5 matching bases. The CDR3 has 13 residues. Deletions cut 7 bases from V and 0 bases from J, with 9 bases between. CDR1 and CDR2 from the germline V gene are SQVTM and ANQGSEA. The CDR3 spells CSGRQPTNEKLFF. The CDR3 nucleotides read TGCAGCGGAAGACAGCCAACTAATGAAAAACTGTTTTTT. Combining the CDR3 with reference TRBV29-1 and TRBJ1-4 gives the whole variable domain SAVISQKPSRDICQRGTSLTIQCQVDSQVTMMFWYRQQPGQSLTLIATANQGSEATYESGFVIDKFPISRPNLTFSTLTVSNMSPEDSSIYLCSGRQPTNEKLFFGSGTQLSVL.

The chain uses TRBV24-1 and TRBJ1-5; no firm D call. The CDR3 extends over 13 amino acids. Germline V CDR1 and CDR2: KGHDR, SFDVKD. The V end was cut by 3 bases, the J end by 1 base, with 3 bases between. In DNA form, the CDR3 reads TGTGCCACCAGTGATGACAGCAATCAGCCCCAGCATTTT. This gives the protein CATSDDSNQPQHF.

V is TRBV30 and J is TRBJ2-7; D is perhaps TRBD1 (6 bases). The CDR3 is made up of 12 amino acids. The ends were cut back, 0 bases at V and 4 bases at J, with 7 bases in the middle. The V gene's germline CDR1 is GTSNPN and CDR2 SVGIG (reference sequence). This chain's CDR3 is CAWSVDSYEQYF. CDR3 nucleotide sequence: TGTGCCTGGAGTGTGGACAGTTACGAGCAGTACTTC.

The CDR3 is CASSWGGDNEKLFF. The CDR3 nucleotides read TGCGCCAGCAGTTGGGGAGGGGATAATGAAAAACTGTTTTTT. The chain joins TRBV5-1 to TRBJ1-4, with a weak D call TRBD1 (5 bases). This CDR3 comprises 14 residues. The V and J ends lost 5 bases and 4 bases respectively, with 12 bases between them. CDR1 SGHRS and CDR2 YFSETQ come from the germline V gene.

The V gene is TRBV18, the J gene TRBJ2-1, with 10 bases that match TRBD1. CDR1 and CDR2 (germline): KGHSH, LQKENI. The CDR3 contains 15 residues. With V trimmed by 2 bases and J by 5 bases, 3 bases remained unmatched. Here the CDR3 DNA reads TGTGCCAGCTCACCAAGGGACAGGGGAAACAATGAGCAGTTCTTC. It codes for CASSPRDRGNNEQFF.

The V and J genes are TRBV13 and TRBJ1-1; the D is unclear. This CDR3 comprises 16 residues. Trimming stripped 4 bases from V and 4 bases from J, with 19 bases between. The germline V gene encodes CDR1 PRHDT and CDR2 FYEKMQ (reference sequence). This CDR3 is CASSSADDPSGTEAFF. The CDR3 DNA follows: TGTGCCAGCAGCTCCGCGGACGATCCAAGTGGCACTGAAGCTTTCTTT. Based on the CDR3 plus reference TRBV13 and TRBJ1-1, the full variable domain is AAGVIQSPRHLIKEKRETATLKCYPIPRHDTVYWYQQGPGQDPQFLISFYEKMQSDKGSIPDRFSAQQFSDYHSELNMSSLELGDSALYFCASSSADDPSGTEAFFGQGTRLTVV.

This chain connects TRBV19 to TRBJ2-1; D gene uncertain. Per the germline V gene, CDR1 is LNHDA and CDR2 is SQIVND (reference sequence). V was pared by 3 bases and J by 16 bases, with 16 bases between. CDR3 length: 12 residues. DNA of the CDR3: TGTGCCAGTAGTATGGTCACCGGGCCGCCCTTCTTC. Translation gives CASSMVTGPPFF.

This chain links TRBV4-1 with TRBJ2-1; D may be TRBD2 (7 bases). Trimming removed 2 bases from V and 0 bases from J, with 14 bases in between. CDR1 and CDR2 (germline): MGHRA, YSYEKL. The length of the CDR3 is 17 residues. CDR3 region: CASSQLLGGGSYNEQFF. The CDR3 DNA reads TGCGCCAGCAGCCAACTATTAGGGGGGGGCTCCTACAATGAGCAGTTCTTC.

This chain joins TRBV21-1 and TRBJ1-1. TRBV21-1 is reported as a pseudogene. The CDR3 spans 17 residues. The DNA of the CDR3 is TGTGCCAGCAGCAAAACACGTCAGGAGGGCAGGAGGACTGAAGCTTTCTTT. Protein product: CASSKTRQEGRRTEAFF.